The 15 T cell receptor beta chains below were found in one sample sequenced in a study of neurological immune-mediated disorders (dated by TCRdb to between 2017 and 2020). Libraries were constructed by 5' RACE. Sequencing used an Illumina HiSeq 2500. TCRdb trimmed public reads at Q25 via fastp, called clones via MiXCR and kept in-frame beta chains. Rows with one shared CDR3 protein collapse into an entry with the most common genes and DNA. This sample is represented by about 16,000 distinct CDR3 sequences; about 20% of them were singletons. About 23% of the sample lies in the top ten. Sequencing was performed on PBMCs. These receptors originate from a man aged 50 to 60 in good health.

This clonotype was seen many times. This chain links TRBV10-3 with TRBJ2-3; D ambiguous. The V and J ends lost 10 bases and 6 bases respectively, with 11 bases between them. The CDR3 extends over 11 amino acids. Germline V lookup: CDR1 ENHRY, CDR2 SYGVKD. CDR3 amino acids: CATRAGDTQYF. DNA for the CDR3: TGTGCCACCCGGGCTGGGGATACGCAGTATTTT.

The CDR3 nucleotides are TGCAGTGCTAGAGCGGAACTAGGGACCTCCGAGCAGTACTTC. This sequence encodes CSARAELGTSEQYF. V is TRBV20-1 and J is TRBJ2-7; D may be TRBD1 or TRBD2 (5 bases each). V shed 1 base and J shed 6 bases, with 16 bases lying between them. The CDR3 spans 14 residues. Germline V CDR1 and CDR2: DFQATT, SNEGSKA (reference sequence).

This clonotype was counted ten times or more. The CDR3 DNA follows: TGCGCCAGCAGCGAGGGGAGAGGCGGAAACGGGGAGCTGTTTTTT. Amino acids: CASSEGRGGNGELFF. The chain employs TRBV5-1 and TRBJ2-2, with D possibly called TRBD1 or TRBD2 (5 bases each). Per germline, CDR1 SGHRS and CDR2 YFSETQ. The CDR3 has 15 residues. Trimming took off 4 bases at V and 7 bases at J, with 17 bases between the two ends. Full variable domain (remainder filled in from reference TRBV5-1 and TRBJ2-2): KAGVTQTPRYLIKTRGQQVTLSCSPISGHRSVSWYQQTPGQGLQFLFEYFSETQRNKGNFPGRFSGRQFSNSRSEMNVSTLELGDSALYLCASSEGRGGNGELFFGEGSRLTVL.

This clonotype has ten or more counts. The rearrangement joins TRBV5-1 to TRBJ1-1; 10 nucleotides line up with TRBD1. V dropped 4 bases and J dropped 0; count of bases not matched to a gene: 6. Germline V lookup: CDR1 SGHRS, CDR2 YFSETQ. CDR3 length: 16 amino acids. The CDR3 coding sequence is TGCGCCAGCAGCCGCGGACAGGGGGTCATGAACACTGAAGCTTTCTTT. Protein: CASSRGQGVMNTEAFF.

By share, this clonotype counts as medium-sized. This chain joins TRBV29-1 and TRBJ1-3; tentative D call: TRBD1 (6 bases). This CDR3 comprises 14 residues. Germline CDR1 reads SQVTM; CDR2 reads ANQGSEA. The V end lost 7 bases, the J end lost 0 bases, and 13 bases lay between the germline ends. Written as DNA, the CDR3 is TGCAGCGCCAAAGGGGGGGGCTCTGGAAACACCATATATTTT. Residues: CSAKGGGSGNTIYF.

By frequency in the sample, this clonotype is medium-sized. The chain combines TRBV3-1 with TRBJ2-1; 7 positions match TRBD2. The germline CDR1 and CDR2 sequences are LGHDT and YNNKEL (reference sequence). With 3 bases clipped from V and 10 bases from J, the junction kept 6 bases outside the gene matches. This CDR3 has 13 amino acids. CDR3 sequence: CASSHGARGEQFF. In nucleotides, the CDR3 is TGTGCCAGCAGCCACGGGGCGCGGGGGGAGCAGTTCTTC.

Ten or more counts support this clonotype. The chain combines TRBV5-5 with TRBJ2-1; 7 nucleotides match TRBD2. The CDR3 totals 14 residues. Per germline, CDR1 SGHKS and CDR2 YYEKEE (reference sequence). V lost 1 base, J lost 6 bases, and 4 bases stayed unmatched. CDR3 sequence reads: CASSLMASGNEQFF. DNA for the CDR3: TGTGCCAGCAGCTTGATGGCTAGCGGCAATGAGCAGTTCTTC. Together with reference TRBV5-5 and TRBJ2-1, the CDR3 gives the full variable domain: DAGVTQSPTHLIKTRGQQVTLRCSPISGHKSVSWYQQVLGQGPQFIFQYYEKEERGRGNFPDRFSARQFPNYSSELNVNALLLGDSALYLCASSLMASGNEQFFGPGTRLTVL.

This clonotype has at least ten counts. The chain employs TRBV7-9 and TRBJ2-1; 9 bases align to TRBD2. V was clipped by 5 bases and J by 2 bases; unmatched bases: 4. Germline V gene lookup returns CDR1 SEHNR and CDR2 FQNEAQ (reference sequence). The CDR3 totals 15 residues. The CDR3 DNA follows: TGTGCCAGCAGCGAACTAGCGGGTCCCTACAATGAGCAGTTCTTC. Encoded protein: CASSELAGPYNEQFF.

CDR3 protein: CSVGESGQGARPLYYEQYF. CDR3 in DNA: TGCAGCGTTGGTGAATCGGGTCAGGGGGCGCGTCCCCTCTACTACGAGCAGTACTTC. The chain is built from TRBV29-1 and TRBJ2-7, with 8 bases fitting TRBD1. The trim removed 4 bases at V and 3 bases at J, leaving 23 bases unmatched. The germline V gene has CDR1 SQVTM and CDR2 ANQGSEA. The length of the CDR3 is 19 residues.

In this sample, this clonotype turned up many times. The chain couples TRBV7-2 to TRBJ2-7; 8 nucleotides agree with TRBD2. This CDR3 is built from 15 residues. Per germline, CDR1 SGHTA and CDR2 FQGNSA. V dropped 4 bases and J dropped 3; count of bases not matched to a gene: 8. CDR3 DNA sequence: TGTGCCAGCAGCTCCCTATCGGGAGGGGTCTACGAGCAGTACTTC. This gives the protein CASSSLSGGVYEQYF.

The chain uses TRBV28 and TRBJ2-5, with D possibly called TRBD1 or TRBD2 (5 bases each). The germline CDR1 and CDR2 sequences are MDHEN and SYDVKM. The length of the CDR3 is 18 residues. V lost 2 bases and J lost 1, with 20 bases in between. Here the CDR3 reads CASSLGYSLQDSQETQYF. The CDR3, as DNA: TGTGCCAGCAGTTTAGGGTACTCACTACAGGACTCCCAAGAGACCCAGTACTTC.

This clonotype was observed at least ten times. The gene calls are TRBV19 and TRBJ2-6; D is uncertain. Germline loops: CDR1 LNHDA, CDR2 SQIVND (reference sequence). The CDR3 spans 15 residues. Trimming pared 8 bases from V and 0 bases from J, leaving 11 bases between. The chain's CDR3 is CASGDGDSGANVLTF. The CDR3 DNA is TGTGCCAGTGGGGATGGGGACTCTGGGGCCAACGTCCTGACTTTC.

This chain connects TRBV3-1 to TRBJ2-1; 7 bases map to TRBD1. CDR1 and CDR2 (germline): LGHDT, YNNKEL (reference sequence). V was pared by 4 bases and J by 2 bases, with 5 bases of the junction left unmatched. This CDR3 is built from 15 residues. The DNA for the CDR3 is TGTGCCAGCAGCCCTGAGGGGGCCCCCTACAATGAGCAGTTCTTC. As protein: CASSPEGAPYNEQFF.

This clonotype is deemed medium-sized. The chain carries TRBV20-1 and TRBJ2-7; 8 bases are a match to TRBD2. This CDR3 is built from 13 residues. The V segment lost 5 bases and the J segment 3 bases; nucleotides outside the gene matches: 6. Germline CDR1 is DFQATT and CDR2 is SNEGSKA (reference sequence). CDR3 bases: TGCAGTGCTGTACTAGCGGCCAGCTACGAGCAGTACTTC. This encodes CSAVLAASYEQYF.

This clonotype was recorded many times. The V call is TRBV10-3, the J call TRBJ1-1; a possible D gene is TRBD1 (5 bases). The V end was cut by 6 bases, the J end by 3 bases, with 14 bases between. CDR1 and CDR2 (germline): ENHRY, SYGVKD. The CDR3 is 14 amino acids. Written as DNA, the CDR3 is TGTGCCATCAGAAAAGGGGACGGGGACACTGAAGCTTTCTTT. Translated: CAIRKGDGDTEAFF.